This T cell receptor beta chain was recorded in a study of CD8 T cells in Susac syndrome. V shed 2 bases and J shed 0 bases, with 4 bases lying between them. The CDR3 extends over 13 amino acids. The germline V gene encodes CDR1 SGHTA and CDR2 FQGNSA. An input of 0.5 to 1 ug of RNA was subjected to reverse transcription using random hexamers. The immunoSEQ assay covered 54 Vbeta and 13 Jbeta segments for CDR3. Via MiXCR, TCRdb re-called the immunoSEQ multiplex PCR reads, giving one row per CDR3 protein. The profile shows about 160,000 distinct CDR3 sequences, about 96% of them singletons. The sequenced material came from CD4+ T cells from PBMCs. The origin of this receptor is a human donor with Susac syndrome. The chain joins TRBV7-2 to TRBJ2-5; D remains unclear. This CDR3 reads CASSLPYQETQYF. For the CDR3, the DNA is TGTGCCAGCAGCTTACCGTACCAAGAGACCCAGTACTTC.